These 3 T cell receptor beta chains share one sample of origin, sequenced in a study of human T cells and chemical hapten exposure. Stated time point: patch test 1, 2 weeks after DPC sensitization. The treatment: therapeutic diphenylcyclopropenone sensitization with weekly scalp DPC. TCRdb re-derived calls from the RACE reads in MiXCR, one entry per CDR3 protein. This sample carries some 170,000 distinct CDR3 sequences, about a fifth of them seen once, and the ten largest clones take under 7%. Material: whole blood, obtained in connection with sensitization to the hapten diphenylcyclopropenone (DPC). The source of these receptors is a woman aged 45-60 years with alopecia areata. Some clones in this sample may be carry-over from other donors' samples.

This clonotype was picked up a small number of times. The chain combines TRBV7-9 with TRBJ1-2; tentatively, D is TRBD1 (6 bases). The germline V and J ends were trimmed by 3 bases and 8 bases, with 13 bases remaining between them. Germline V lookup: CDR1 SEHNR, CDR2 FQNEAQ (reference sequence). The CDR3 consists of 13 residues. The CDR3 region has the DNA TGTGCCAGCAGCTTGGGTGAGGGGGGCGGCTACACCTTC. It translates to CASSLGEGGGYTF.

The chain joins TRBV5-1 to TRBJ1-6; the D is unclear. The germline CDR1 and CDR2 sequences are SGHRS and YFSETQ. The CDR3 has 15 amino acids. The germline V and J ends were trimmed by 0 bases and 7 bases, with 11 bases remaining between them. Here the CDR3 reads CASSLALKGNSPLHF. The CDR3 nucleotides read TGCGCCAGCAGCTTGGCCTTGAAGGGAAATTCACCCCTCCACTTT.

This clonotype was observed a handful of times. The V call is TRBV6-6, the J call TRBJ2-1, with D perhaps TRBD1 (6 bases). V dropped 6 bases and J dropped 7 bases, with 10 bases sitting between them. There are 12 residues in the CDR3. Germline V gene lookup returns CDR1 MNHNY and CDR2 SVGAGI (reference sequence). CDR3 DNA sequence: TGTGCCAGCAGAACAGGGCCGAATGAGCAGTTCTTC. Protein product: CASRTGPNEQFF.